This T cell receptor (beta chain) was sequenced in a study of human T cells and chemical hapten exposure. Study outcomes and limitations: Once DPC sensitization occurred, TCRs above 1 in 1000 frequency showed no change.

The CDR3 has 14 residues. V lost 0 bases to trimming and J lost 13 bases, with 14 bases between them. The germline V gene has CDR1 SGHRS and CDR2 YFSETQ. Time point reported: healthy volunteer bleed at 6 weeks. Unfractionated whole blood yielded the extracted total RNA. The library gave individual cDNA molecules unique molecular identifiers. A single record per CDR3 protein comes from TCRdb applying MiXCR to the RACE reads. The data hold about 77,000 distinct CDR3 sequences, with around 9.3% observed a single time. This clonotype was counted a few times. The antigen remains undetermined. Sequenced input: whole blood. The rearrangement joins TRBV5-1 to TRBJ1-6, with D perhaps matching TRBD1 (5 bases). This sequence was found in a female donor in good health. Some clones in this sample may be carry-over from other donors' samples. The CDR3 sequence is CASSLAGGELPLHF. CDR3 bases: TGCGCCAGCAGCTTGGCCGGGGGAGAATTGCCCCTCCACTTT.